The entry that follows covers one T cell receptor (beta chain) sequence. The data originate from a study of blood T cell repertoires in COVID-19. Study background: Samples came from the United States, Italy and Spain, spanning acute and convalescent COVID-19.

Measured with immunoSEQ multiplex PCR; TCRdb has only the in-frame clones, and not every one. This sample has 150,000 to 200,000 clones; about 85% occur once, and the top ten carry 9.8%. Material: peripheral blood. This TCR derives from a woman aged 80 or over with acute or convalescent COVID-19.

CDR3 sequence (DNA): TGTGCCACCAGCAGAGGATGGGGACTAGCGGGAGGGCCAGTTGGCAATGAGCAGTTCTTC. Protein: CATSRGWGLAGGPVGNEQFF. This chain joins TRBV15 and TRBJ2-1; 16 bases are shared with TRBD2. The length of the CDR3 is 20 residues. The junction had 12 bases not matched to a gene; V was cut back by 1 base and J by 6 bases. Germline CDR1 LNHNV, CDR2 YYDKDF (reference sequence).